This T cell receptor (beta chain) was captured in a study of radiotherapy plus CTLA-4 blockade in lung cancer. The overall study: Overall, 18% of patients showed an objective response, while approximately 30% attained disease control.

About this clone itself: The antigen is not known.

TCRdb's copy holds only in-frame clones and misses some; the assay was immunoSEQ multiplex PCR. Among 75,000 to 100,000 clones listed, approximately 86% were seen once. Per germline, CDR1 SGHRS and CDR2 YFSETQ. The V end lost 4 bases, the J end lost 6 bases, and 17 bases lay between the germline ends. The CDR3 has 14 amino acids. Chemo-refractory metastatic non-small-cell lung cancer patients underwent focal radiation alongside CTLA-4 blockade with ipilimumab. Study-level findings and limits: Early clone dynamics of blood T cells, plus interferon-beta, reportedly predicted response best. Blood-borne expansion of tumor-derived TCR clones followed radiotherapy plus ipilimumab.

Sequenced here: peripheral blood, sampled from a patient treated with radiotherapy plus ipilimumab. The sequence was obtained from a human donor with non-small cell lung cancer that progressed on radiotherapy plus ipilimumab. V gene TRBV5-1 combines with J gene TRBJ2-7, with TRBD2 as a possible D gene (5 bases). The CDR3 region has the DNA TGCGCCAGCAGCCGGGGTGGGGAATCGGGCGAGCAGTACTTC. Its protein product is CASSRGGESGEQYF.